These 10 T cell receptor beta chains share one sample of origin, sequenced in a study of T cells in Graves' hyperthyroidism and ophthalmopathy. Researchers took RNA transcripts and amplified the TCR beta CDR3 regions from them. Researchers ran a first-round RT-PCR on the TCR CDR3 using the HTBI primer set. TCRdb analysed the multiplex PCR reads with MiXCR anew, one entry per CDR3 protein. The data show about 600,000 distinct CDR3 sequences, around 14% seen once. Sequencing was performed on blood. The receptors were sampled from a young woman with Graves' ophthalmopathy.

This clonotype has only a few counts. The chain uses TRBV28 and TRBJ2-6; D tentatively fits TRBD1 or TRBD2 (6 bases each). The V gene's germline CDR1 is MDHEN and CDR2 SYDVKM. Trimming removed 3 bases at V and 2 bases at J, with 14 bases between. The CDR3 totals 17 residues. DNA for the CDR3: TGTGCCAGCAGTTTGGGGCAGGGGAGGACTGGGGCCAACGTCCTGACTTTC. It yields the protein CASSLGQGRTGANVLTF.

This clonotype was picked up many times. CDR3 DNA: TGTGCCAGCAGTTTAATGGGGGCGCGCAGGTCTATCTACGAGCAGTACTTC. Its protein product is CASSLMGARRSIYEQYF. The genes are TRBV28 and TRBJ2-7, with D possibly being TRBD1 (6 bases). The CDR3 is 17 residues long. CDR1 and CDR2 from the germline V gene are MDHEN and SYDVKM. V dropped 2 bases and J dropped 3 bases, with 20 bases sitting between them.

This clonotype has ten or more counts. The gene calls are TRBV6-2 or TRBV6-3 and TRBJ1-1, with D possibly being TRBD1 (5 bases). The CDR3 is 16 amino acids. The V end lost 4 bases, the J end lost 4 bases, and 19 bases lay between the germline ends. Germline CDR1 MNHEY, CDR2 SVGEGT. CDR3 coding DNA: TGTGCCAGCAGTTCCCTCGGGATCGGGGGGAGCACTGAAGCTTTCTTT. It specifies CASSSLGIGGSTEAFF.

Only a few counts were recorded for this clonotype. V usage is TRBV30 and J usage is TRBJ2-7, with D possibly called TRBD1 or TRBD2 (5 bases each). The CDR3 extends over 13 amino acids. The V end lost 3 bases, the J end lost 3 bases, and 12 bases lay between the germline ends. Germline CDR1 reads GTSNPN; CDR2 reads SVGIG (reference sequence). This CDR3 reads CAWSLGTDYEQYF. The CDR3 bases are TGTGCCTGGAGCCTAGGGACGGACTACGAGCAGTACTTC.

The CDR3 DNA is TGTGCCAGTAGCCGACTACTCTCTGGGGCCAACGTCCTGACTTTC. Translation: CASSRLLSGANVLTF. This chain links TRBV19 with TRBJ2-6; D might be TRBD2 (5 bases). The V end lost 6 bases, the J end lost 0 bases, and 9 bases lay between the germline ends. This CDR3 has 15 residues. Germline CDR1 is LNHDA and CDR2 is SQIVND (reference sequence).

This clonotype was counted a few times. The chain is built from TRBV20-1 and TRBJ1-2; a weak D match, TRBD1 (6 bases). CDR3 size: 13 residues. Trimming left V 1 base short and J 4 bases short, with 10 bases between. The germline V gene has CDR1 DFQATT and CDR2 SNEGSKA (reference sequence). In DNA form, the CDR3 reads TGCAGTGCTAGAGGCCAGGGGTCCTATGGCTACACCTTC. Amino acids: CSARGQGSYGYTF.

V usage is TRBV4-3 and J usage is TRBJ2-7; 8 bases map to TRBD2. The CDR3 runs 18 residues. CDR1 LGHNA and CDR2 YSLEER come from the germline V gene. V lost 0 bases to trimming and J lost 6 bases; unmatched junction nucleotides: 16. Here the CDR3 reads CASSQEGGSGKRGFEQYF. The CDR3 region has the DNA TGCGCCAGCAGCCAAGAGGGAGGTAGCGGGAAGAGAGGTTTCGAGCAGTACTTC.

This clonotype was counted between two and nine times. For the CDR3, the DNA is TGCGCCAGCAGCCAAGTTAGTAGCGGGGGCACAGATACGCAGTATTTT. Protein: CASSQVSSGGTDTQYF. V and J are TRBV4-1 and TRBJ2-3, with 8 bases lining up with TRBD2. In germline, CDR1 is MGHRA, CDR2 YSYEKL. The CDR3 has 16 residues. The junction had 4 bases not matched to a gene; V was cut back by 1 base and J by 1 base.

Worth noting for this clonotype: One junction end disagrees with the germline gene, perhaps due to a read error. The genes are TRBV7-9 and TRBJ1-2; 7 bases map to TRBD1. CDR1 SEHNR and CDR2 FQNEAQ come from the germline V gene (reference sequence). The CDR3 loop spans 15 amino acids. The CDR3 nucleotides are TGTGCCAGCAGCACCGTCCAGACAGGGCGGAATGGCTACGCCTTC. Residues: CASSTVQTGRNGYAF.

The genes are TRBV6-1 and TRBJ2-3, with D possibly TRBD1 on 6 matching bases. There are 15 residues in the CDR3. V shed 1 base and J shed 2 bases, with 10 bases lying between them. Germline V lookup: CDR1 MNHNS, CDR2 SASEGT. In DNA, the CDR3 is TGTGCCAGCAGTGAAGGGGACACCAACACAGATACGCAGTATTTT. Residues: CASSEGDTNTDTQYF.